Listed below are T cell receptor beta chains from one sample, sequenced in a study of blood T cell repertoires in COVID-19. Sequenced by immunoSEQ multiplex PCR; TCRdb stores in-frame clones only, minus some. The data contain 250,000 to 300,000 clones, 75% to 90% of them singletons. Sequenced input: peripheral blood. The receptors derive from a woman between 70 and 85 years old with acute or convalescent COVID-19. Both conserved end residues are trimmed from each CDR3. D genes are given only for firm matches.

V gene	D gene	CDR3 protein
TRBV7-2	TRBD2	ASSLTSGGTAGTQY
TRBV5-1	TRBD1	ASSLNRFAGGTEAF
TRBV5-1	TRBD1	ASSWGTGNSPLH
TRBV7-9	TRBD1	AASGQGYGYT
TRBV9	TRBD1	ASSASTGGHNQPQH
TRBV5-1	TRBD1	ANPTGKQRDYGYT
TRBV11-2	TRBD2	ASSLTLAGGPGELF
TRBV5-1	-	ASRTSAGTEAF
TRBV3-1/TRBV3-2	-	ASSHGSSYNSPLH
TRBV18	-	ASSHFPAGQPTSTDTQY
TRBV7-9	TRBD2	ASSPAGGSSYNEQF
TRBV18	-	ASSPKGTLGDTEAF
TRBV2	-	ASSLTGLEAF
TRBV5-1	TRBD1	ASSWTGGPYNEQF
TRBV19	TRBD1	ASQEDRGSLKNTEAF
TRBV2	-	ASSEQGPSSEKLF
TRBV4-1	-	ASSQASSPLH
TRBV5-6	TRBD2	ASRTSGGANEQF
TRBV5-1	TRBD1	ASSLVGQGEGKPLH
TRBV19	-	ASSIGRGHTDTQY
TRBV11-3	-	ASSPGGTTDTQY
TRBV10-1	TRBD2	ASSENSLTGGTQY
TRBV2	-	ASIIGQNYGYT
TRBV11-2	-	ASSLDRAGTEAF
TRBV7-9	-	ASSLGPSWDTQY
TRBV4-1	TRBD1	ASSPTGGTEAF
TRBV7-9	TRBD1	ASSLGSGQTNEKLF
TRBV25-1	-	ASSEEGQWNTEAF
TRBV7-9	TRBD1	ASSASGTGYNYGYT
TRBV7-3	-	ASSLSRGSNEQF
TRBV6-5	TRBD1	ASSTRTGRAPLH
TRBV5-1	TRBD2	ASSFPGGRADTQY
TRBV6-1	TRBD1	ASSEGQLRTKKLF
TRBV2	-	ASRPGTPILQGEQY
TRBV5-1	TRBD1	ASSLAGTGGQETQY
TRBV25-1	TRBD1	ASTLSGTGNYGYT
TRBV5-4	-	ASSAAPGNQPQH
TRBV2	TRBD1	ASSVTGGRGTDTQY
TRBV5-4	-	ASSPRDTGELF
TRBV10-3	TRBD2	ATGGAGSYEQY
TRBV5-1	TRBD2	ASSSSRAGLGNEQF
TRBV19	-	ASSMLGNQPQH
TRBV5-1	-	ASSLEELRRNTEAF
TRBV19	-	ATSPGLVTEAF
TRBV5-1	TRBD2	ASSGGAGPNTGELF
TRBV5-5	-	ASSLRRQNTEAF
TRBV7-2	-	ASSLVPANSPLH
TRBV30	-	AWSAGSREQY
TRBV19	TRBD1	ASSQFGTGSRNEQF
TRBV18	-	ASSPGENYEQY
TRBV11-2	-	ASSPTTNTEAF
TRBV6-5	-	ASHTVGGYTGELF
TRBV19	TRBD2	ASEGGKTQY
TRBV20-1	TRBD1	SASPGGPLH
TRBV6-5	-	ASSYRDTNYGYT